This record covers a single TCR beta chain. The V gene lost 3 bases and the J gene lost 0 bases, with 10 bases spanning the gap. Germline V gene sequence: CDR1 KGHDR, CDR2 SFDVKD. There are 16 residues in the CDR3. This sample was taken from a study of read filtering for tumor transcriptome and immune sequencing. For the study at large: R-ISS stage counts were about eight for I, 15 to 20 for II, roughly seven for III. RNA-seq yielded only roughly 75 to 1,300 TCR reads, IR-seq about 4.05 to 11 million.

Molecular barcoded adaptors covering alpha/delta and beta/gamma chains were used on roughly 400 ng RNA. TCRdb analysed the reads with MiXCR anew, one entry per CDR3 protein. Of tens of thousands of distinct CDR3 sequences in the sample, approximately 22% were seen once. Sequencing used a population of CD138-negative cells sorted from bone marrow. The TCR sequence derives from a donor older than 35 with multiple myeloma. V gene TRBV24-1 combines with J gene TRBJ2-2; D remains unclear. CDR3 nucleotides: TGTGCCACCAGTGATCGGCTGTTCGCGAACACCGGGGAGCTGTTTTTT. Translated, it gives CATSDRLFANTGELFF.